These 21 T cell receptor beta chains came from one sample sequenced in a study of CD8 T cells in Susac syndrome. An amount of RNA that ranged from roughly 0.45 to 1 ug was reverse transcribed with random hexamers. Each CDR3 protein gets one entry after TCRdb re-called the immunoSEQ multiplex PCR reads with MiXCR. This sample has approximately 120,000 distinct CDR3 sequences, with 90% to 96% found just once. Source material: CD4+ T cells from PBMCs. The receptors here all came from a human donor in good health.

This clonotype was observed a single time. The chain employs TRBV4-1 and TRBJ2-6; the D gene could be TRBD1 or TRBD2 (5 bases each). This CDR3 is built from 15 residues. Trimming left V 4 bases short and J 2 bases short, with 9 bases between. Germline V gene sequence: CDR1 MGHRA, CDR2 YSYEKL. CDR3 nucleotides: TGCGCCAGCAGCCGTCCGGGACCTGGGGCCAACGTCCTGACTTTC. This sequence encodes CASSRPGPGANVLTF.

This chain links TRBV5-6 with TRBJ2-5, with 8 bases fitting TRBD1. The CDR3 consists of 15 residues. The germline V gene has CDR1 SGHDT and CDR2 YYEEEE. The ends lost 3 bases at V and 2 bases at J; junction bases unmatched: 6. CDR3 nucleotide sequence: TGTGCCAGCAGCTCCTTGGACAGGGTACAAGAGACCCAGTACTTC. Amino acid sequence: CASSSLDRVQETQYF.

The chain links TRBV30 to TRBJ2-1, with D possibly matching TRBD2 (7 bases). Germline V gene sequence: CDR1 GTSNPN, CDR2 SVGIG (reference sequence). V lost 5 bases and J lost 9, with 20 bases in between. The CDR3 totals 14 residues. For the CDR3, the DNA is TGTGCCTGGGCTGGGGGGGGGCTGAAGGGTGAGCAGTTCTTC. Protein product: CAWAGGGLKGEQFF.

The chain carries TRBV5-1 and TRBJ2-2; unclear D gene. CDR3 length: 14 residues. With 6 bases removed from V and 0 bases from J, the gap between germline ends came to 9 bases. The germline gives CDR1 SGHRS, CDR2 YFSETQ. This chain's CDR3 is CASTRRPNTGELFF. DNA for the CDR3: TGCGCCAGCACACGCCGCCCGAACACCGGGGAGCTGTTTTTT.

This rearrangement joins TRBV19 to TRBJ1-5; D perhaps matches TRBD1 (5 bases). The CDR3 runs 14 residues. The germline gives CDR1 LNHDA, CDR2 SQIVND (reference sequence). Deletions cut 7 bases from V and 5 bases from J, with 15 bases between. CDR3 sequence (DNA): TGTGCCAGTACCTCTATGGGGGGGTATCAGCCCCAGCATTTT. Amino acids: CASTSMGGYQPQHF.

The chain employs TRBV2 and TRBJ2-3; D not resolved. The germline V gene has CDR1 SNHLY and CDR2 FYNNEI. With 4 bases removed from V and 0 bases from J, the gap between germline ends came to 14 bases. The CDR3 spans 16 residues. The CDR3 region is CASSAAPGSSTDTQYF. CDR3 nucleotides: TGTGCCAGCAGTGCCGCCCCGGGCAGCAGCACAGATACGCAGTATTTT.

The CDR3 sequence is CASSEQGTYSPLHF. The CDR3 DNA follows: TGTGCCAGCAGTGAACAGGGGACCTATTCACCCCTCCACTTT. The J gene is TRBJ1-6, the V gene TRBV2; possible D gene TRBD1, 6 bases. The CDR3 loop spans 14 amino acids. CDR1 is SNHLY, CDR2 FYNNEI, per germline. Trimming took off 2 bases at V and 8 bases at J, with 10 bases between the two ends.

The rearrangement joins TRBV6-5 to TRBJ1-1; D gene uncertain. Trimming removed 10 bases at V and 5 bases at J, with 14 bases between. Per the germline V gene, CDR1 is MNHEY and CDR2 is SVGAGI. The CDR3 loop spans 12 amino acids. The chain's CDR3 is CATSTPGTEAFF. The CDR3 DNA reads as TGTGCCACCTCTACCCCGGGGACTGAAGCTTTCTTT.

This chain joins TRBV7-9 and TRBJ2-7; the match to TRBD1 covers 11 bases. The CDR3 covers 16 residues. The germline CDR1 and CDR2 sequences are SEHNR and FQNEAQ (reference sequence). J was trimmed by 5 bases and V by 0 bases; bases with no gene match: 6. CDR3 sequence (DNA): TGTGCCAGCAGCTTAGCGCCGGGACAGGGGGTTGACGAGCAGTACTTC. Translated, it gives CASSLAPGQGVDEQYF.

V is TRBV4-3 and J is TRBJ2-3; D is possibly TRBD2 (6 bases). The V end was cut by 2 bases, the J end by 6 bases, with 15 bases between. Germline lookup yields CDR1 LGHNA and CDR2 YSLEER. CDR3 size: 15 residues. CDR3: CASSQLATQRDTQYF. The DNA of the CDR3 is TGCGCCAGCAGCCAACTAGCGACTCAAAGGGATACGCAGTATTTT.

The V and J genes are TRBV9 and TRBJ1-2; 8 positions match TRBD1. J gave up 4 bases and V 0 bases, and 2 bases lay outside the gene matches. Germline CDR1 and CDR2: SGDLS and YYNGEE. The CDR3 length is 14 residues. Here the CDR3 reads CASSVGGQGYGYTF. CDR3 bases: TGTGCCAGCAGCGTAGGAGGACAGGGCTATGGCTACACCTTC.

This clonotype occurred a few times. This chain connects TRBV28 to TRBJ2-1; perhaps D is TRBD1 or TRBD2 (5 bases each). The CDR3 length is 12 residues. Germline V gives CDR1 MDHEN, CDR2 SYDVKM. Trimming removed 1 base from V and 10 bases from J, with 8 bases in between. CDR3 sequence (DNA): TGTGCCAGCAGTTTATTCAGGGACGAGCAGTTCTTC. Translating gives CASSLFRDEQFF.

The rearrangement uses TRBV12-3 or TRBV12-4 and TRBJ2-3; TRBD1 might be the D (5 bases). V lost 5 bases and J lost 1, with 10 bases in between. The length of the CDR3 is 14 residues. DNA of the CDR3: TGTGCCAGCAGTCAGGGATTCGGCACAGATACGCAGTATTTT. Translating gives CASSQGFGTDTQYF.

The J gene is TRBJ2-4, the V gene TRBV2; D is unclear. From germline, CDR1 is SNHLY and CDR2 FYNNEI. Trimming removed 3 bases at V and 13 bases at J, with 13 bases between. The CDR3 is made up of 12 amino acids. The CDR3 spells CASSEGPWGQYF. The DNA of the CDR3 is TGTGCCAGCAGTGAGGGTCCATGGGGACAGTACTTC.

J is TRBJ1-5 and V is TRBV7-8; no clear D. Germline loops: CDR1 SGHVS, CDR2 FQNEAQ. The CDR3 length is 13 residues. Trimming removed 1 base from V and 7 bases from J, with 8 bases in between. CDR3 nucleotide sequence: TGTGCCAGCAGCTTAGATCAACAGCAGCCCCAGCATTTT. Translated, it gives CASSLDQQQPQHF.

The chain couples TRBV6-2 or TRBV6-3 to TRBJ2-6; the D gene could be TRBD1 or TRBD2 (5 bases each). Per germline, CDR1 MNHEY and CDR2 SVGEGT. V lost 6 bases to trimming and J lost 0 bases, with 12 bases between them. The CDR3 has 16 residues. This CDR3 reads CASRRGELSGANVLTF. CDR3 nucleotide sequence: TGTGCCAGCAGAAGGGGAGAGCTCTCTGGGGCCAACGTCCTGACTTTC.

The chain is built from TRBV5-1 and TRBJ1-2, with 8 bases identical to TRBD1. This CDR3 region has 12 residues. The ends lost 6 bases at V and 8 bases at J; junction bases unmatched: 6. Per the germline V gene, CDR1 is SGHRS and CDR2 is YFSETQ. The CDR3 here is CASKTGTGGYTF. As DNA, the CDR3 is TGCGCCAGCAAAACCGGGACAGGAGGCTACACCTTC.

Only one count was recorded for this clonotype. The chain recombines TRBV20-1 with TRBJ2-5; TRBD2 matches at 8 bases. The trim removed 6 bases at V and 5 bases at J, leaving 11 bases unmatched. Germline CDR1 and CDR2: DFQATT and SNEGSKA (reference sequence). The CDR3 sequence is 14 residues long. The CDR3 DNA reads TGCAGTGCCCCCGCGGGGGGAAGTACCGAGACCCAGTACTTC. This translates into CSAPAGGSTETQYF.

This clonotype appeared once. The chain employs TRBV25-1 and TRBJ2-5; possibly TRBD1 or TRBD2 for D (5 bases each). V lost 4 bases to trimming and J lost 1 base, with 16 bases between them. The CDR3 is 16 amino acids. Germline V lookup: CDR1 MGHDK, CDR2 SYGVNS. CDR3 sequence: CASSGGRRARQETQYF. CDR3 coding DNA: TGTGCCAGCAGTGGGGGACGCCGCGCGCGCCAAGAGACCCAGTACTTC.

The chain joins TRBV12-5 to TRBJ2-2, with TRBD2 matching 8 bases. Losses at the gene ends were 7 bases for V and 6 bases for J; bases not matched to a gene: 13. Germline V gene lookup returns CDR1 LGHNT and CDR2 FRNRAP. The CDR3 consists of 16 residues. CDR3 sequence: CASVPGASGWAGELFF. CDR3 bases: TGTGCTAGTGTCCCCGGGGCTAGCGGGTGGGCCGGGGAGCTGTTTTTT.

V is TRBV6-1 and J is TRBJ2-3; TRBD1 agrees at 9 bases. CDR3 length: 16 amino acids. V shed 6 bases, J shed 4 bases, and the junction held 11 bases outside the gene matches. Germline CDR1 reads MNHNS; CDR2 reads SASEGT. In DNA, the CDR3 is TGTGCCAGCAGCCAAGGGTTAACAGGGGGCGCAGATACGCAGTATTTT. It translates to CASSQGLTGGADTQYF.